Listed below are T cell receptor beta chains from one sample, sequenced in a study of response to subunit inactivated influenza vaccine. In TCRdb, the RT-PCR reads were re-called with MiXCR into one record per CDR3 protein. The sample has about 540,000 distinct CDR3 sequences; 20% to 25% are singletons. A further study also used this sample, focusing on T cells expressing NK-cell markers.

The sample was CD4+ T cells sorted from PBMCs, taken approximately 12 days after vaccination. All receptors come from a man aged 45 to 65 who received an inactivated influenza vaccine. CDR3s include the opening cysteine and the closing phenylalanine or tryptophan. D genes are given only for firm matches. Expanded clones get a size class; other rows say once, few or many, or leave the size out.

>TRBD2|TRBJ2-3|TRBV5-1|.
TGCGCCAGCAGCGGGACTAATGAAGATACGCAGTATTTT
CASSGTNEDTQYF
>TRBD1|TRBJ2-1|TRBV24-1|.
TGTGCCACCAGTGATTTTACAGGGGCCACGAATGAGCAGTTCTTC
CATSDFTGATNEQFF
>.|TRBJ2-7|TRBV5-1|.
TGCGCCAGCAGATACCGGGACAAGACCTACGAGCAGTACTTC
CASRYRDKTYEQYF
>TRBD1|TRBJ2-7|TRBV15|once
TGTGCCACCAGCACAAGGGACAGTCAGTTCTACGAGCAGTACTTC
CATSTRDSQFYEQYF
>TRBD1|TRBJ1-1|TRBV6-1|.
TGTGCCAGCAGACCGACTGGACAGGGGAACACTGAAGCTTTCTTT
CASRPTGQGNTEAFF
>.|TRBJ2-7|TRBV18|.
TGTGCCAGCTCACCCTATGCGGGACCCTACGAGCAGTACTTC
CASSPYAGPYEQYF
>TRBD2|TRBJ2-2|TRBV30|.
TGTGCCTGGAGTTTTAGCGGGACGGCCGGGGAGCTGTTTTTT
CAWSFSGTAGELFF
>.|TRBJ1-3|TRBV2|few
TGTGCCAGCAGCCTGGACGCGTACACCATATATTTT
CASSLDAYTIYF
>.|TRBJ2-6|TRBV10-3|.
TGTGCCATCAGTGAAGGAGGCGACGCAGCCGTCCTGACTTTC
CAISEGGDAAVLTF
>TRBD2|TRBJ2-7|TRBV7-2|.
TGTGCCAGCAGCTCAACCGGGACTAGCGGAAACGAGCAGTACTTC
CASSSTGTSGNEQYF
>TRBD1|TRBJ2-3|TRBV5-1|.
TGCGCCAGCAGCTTCCGGGACAGCGACACAGATACGCAGTATTTT
CASSFRDSDTDTQYF
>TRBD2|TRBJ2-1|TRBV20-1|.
TGCAGTGCTAGAGACACTAGCGGGAGTATGTATGAGCAGTTCTTC
CSARDTSGSMYEQFF
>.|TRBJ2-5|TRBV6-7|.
TGTGCCACCCTCCTTCAAGAGACCCAGTACTTC
CATLLQETQYF
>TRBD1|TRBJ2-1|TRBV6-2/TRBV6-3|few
TGTGCCAGCAGTAGTCCCGGGACAGGGACGAATGAGCAGTTCTTC
CASSSPGTGTNEQFF
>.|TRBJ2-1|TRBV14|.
TGTGCCAGCAGCCAAGAGGCGGGGTACAATGAGCAGTTCTTC
CASSQEAGYNEQFF
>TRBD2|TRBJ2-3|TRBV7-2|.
TGTGCCAGCAGCTTACAAGCGGGGGGGGCAGATACGCAGTATTTT
CASSLQAGGADTQYF
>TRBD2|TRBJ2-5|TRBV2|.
TGTGCCAGCAGTGCCCTAGCGGGGTTAGGTGAGACCCAGTACTTC
CASSALAGLGETQYF
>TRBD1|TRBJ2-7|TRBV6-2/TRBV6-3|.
TGTGCCAGCAGTTACTCGAAAGGGACAGCCTACGAGCAGTACTTC
CASSYSKGTAYEQYF
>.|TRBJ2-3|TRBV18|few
TGTGCCAGCTCACCATCCGGGACACTTGGAACAAATACGCAGTATTTT
CASSPSGTLGTNTQYF
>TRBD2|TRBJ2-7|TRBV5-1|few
TGCGCCAGCAGCCAAAGACTAGCTGATACCTACGAGCAGTACTTC
CASSQRLADTYEQYF
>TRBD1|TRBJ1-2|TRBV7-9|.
TGTGCCAGCAGTAAGGACAGGGCGGAAGGCTACACCTTC
CASSKDRAEGYTF
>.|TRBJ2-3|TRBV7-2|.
TGTGCCAGCAGCTTTTCGGTGACAGATACGCAGTATTTT
CASSFSVTDTQYF
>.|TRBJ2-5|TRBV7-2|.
TGTGCCAGCAGCTTAGCAGCTTTGGGCCAAGAGACCCAGTACTTC
CASSLAALGQETQYF
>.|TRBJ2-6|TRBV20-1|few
TGCAGTGCTATTGGTGGGGTTTTGACTGGGGCCAACGTCCTGACTTTC
CSAIGGVLTGANVLTF
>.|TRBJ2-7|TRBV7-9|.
TGTGCCAGCAGCTCGCCGTGGGACGCTGACTACGAGCAGTACTTC
CASSSPWDADYEQYF
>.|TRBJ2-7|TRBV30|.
TGTGCCTGGAGTGTATACGGACTCGGCGGGGACTACGAGCAGTACTTC
CAWSVYGLGGDYEQYF
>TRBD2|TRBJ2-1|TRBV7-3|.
TGTGCCAGCAGCTTAATATCTAGCGGGAGTTCGGCTGAGCAGTTCTTC
CASSLISSGSSAEQFF
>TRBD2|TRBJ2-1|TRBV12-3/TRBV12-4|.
TGTGCCAGCAGGCTAAGCGGGAGGGTAGGACGCAATGAGCAGTTCTTC
CASRLSGRVGRNEQFF
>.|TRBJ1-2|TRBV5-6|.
TGTGCCAGCAGCGTGGGGCAGGCTCCCTATGGCTACACCTTC
CASSVGQAPYGYTF
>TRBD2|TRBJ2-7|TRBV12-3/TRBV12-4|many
TGTGCCAGCAGTTACCGGACTAGCGGGATTCACGAGCAGTACTTC
CASSYRTSGIHEQYF
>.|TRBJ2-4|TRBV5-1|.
TGCGCCAGCAGCTTGGTGGGCCAGGGAGGAAACATTCAGTACTTC
CASSLVGQGGNIQYF
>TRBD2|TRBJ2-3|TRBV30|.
TGTGCCTGGAGCAATGTAGGCGGGGGGGCCACAAATACGCAGTATTTT
CAWSNVGGGATNTQYF
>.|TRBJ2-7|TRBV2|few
TGTGCCAGTAGCCGGGGGGCTGGCTACGAGCAGTACTTC
CASSRGAGYEQYF
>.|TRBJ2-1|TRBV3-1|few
TGTGCCAGCAGCCAAGCGGGACGGGATGAGCAGTTCTTC
CASSQAGRDEQFF
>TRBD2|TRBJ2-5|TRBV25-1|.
TGTGCCAGCAGTGAATATTCTGGGCAGGGAAGCGGGAGGGCCCTCCAGACCCAGTACTTC
CASSEYSGQGSGRALQTQYF
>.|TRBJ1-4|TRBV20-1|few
TGCAGTGCTAGAATTGGGAGCAGGGCAACTAATGAAAAACTGTTTTTT
CSARIGSRATNEKLFF
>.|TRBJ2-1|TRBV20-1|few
TGCAGTGCTTCGGGGGCCGAATCCTACAATGAGCAGTTCTTC
CSASGAESYNEQFF
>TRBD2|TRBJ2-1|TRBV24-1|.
TGTGCCACCGAGAGCGGGGGGTTGTACAATGAGCAGTTCTTC
CATESGGLYNEQFF
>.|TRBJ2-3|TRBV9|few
TGTGCCAGCAACACAGATACGCAGTATTTT
CASNTDTQYF
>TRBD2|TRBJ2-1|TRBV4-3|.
TGCGCCAGCAGCCAACGACTAGCGGGCCTCTACAATGAGCAGTTCTTC
CASSQRLAGLYNEQFF
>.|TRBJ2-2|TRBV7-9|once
TGTGCCAGCAGCTCTAGAGGCGAGGGAAAGACGGCGGAGCTGTTTTTT
CASSSRGEGKTAELFF
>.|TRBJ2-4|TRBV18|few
TGTGCCAGCTCACAAGGGACTGTAAACATTCAGTACTTC
CASSQGTVNIQYF
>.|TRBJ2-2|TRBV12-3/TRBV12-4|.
TGTGCCACCTGGGGGCGGGGATTTACCGGGGAGCTGTTTTTT
CATWGRGFTGELFF
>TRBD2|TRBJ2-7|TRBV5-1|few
TGCGCCAGCAGCCTTGCTGGACTAGCGCAAGCCTACGAGCAGTACTTC
CASSLAGLAQAYEQYF
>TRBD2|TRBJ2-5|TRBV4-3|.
TGCGCCAGCAGCCCAGAGGGGGTAGCGGGGACCCAAGAGACCCAGTACTTC
CASSPEGVAGTQETQYF
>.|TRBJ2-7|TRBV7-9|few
TGTGCCAGCAGCTTAGGGACGTGGTACGAGCAGTACTTC
CASSLGTWYEQYF
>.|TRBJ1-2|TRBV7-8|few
TGTGCCAGCAGCTTAAGGGCCGCTCCAGACTATGGCTACACCTTC
CASSLRAAPDYGYTF
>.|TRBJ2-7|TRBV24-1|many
TGTGCCACCAGTGATTTATTGAGGGAGACCTACGAGCAGTACTTC
CATSDLLRETYEQYF
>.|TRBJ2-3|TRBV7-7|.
TGTGCCAGCAGCGGGGGACTGGGAGATACGCAGTATTTT
CASSGGLGDTQYF
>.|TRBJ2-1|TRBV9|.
TGTGCCAGCAGCGTAGTTGCGGAGGTTTACTACAATGAGCAGTTCTTC
CASSVVAEVYYNEQFF
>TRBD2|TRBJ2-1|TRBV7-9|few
TGTGCCAGCAGCCCAGGACTAGCGGGGCTATACAATGAGCAGTTCTTC
CASSPGLAGLYNEQFF
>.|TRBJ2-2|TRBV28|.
TGTGCCAGCAGTTTACCCAGGGCAGGTGTCGGGGAGCTGTTTTTT
CASSLPRAGVGELFF
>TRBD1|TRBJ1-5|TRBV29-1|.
TGCAGCGTCAGGACAGGGTTAGGCCAGCCCCAGCATTTT
CSVRTGLGQPQHF
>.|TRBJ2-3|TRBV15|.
TGTGCCACCAGCAGAGGTGGACACGGCTCAGCAGATACGCAGTATTTT
CATSRGGHGSADTQYF
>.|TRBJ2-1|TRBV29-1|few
TGCAGCGTTGATGTGGGACGGGCGAATGAGCAGTTCTTC
CSVDVGRANEQFF
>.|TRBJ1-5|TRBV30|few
TGTGCCTGGGACCCCCCGGGACATAGCAATCAGCCCCAGCATTTT
CAWDPPGHSNQPQHF
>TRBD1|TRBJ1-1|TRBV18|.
TGTGCCAGCTCACCACTCGAGGGGGCGAAACCTGAAGCTTTCTTT
CASSPLEGAKPEAFF